This is a list of T cell receptor beta chains from one sample in a study of cytomegalovirus exposure and HLA in healthy donors. Data came from immunoSEQ multiplex PCR; TCRdb stores just in-frame clones and leaves some out. The table records tens of thousands of clones, under 80% of them present only once. The source material was PBMCs. The receptors were sampled from a man aged 60-69 years in good health and CMV-seropositive. Both conserved end residues are part of each CDR3. The order of the fields is D gene, clone size, J gene, V gene, CDR3 DNA, CDR3 protein. The D gene is left open where the match is weak. Clone sizes are given selectively: once, few, many, or a class where the clone is expanded.

d_gene: NA
abundance: NA
j_gene: TRBJ1-5
v_gene: TRBV7-9
CDR3nt: TGTGCCAGCAGCTTAGCGAACGGGAATCAGCCCCAGCATTTT
CDR3aa: CASSLANGNQPQHF

d_gene: TRBD2
abundance: NA
j_gene: TRBJ2-1
v_gene: TRBV19
CDR3nt: TGTGCCAGTAGTATCCTGACTAGCGGGGGTCTCTACAATGAGCAGTTCTTC
CDR3aa: CASSILTSGGLYNEQFF

d_gene: NA
abundance: NA
j_gene: TRBJ2-3
v_gene: TRBV5-1
CDR3nt: TGCGCCAGCCGCCAGGGTTTCGGGACAGATACGCAGTATTTT
CDR3aa: CASRQGFGTDTQYF

d_gene: TRBD2
abundance: few
j_gene: TRBJ2-2
v_gene: TRBV5-1
CDR3nt: TGCGCCAGCAGCCCGTCAGCGGGGCCGAACACCGGGGAGCTGTTTTTT
CDR3aa: CASSPSAGPNTGELFF

d_gene: NA
abundance: NA
j_gene: TRBJ2-7
v_gene: TRBV7-9
CDR3nt: TGTTCCAGCAGCGACACTGGACAACCTCGAGAGCAGTACTTC
CDR3aa: CSSSDTGQPREQYF

d_gene: NA
abundance: NA
j_gene: TRBJ1-2
v_gene: TRBV28
CDR3nt: TGTGCCAGCAGTCTACAGACCTATGGCTACACCTTC
CDR3aa: CASSLQTYGYTF

d_gene: NA
abundance: NA
j_gene: TRBJ2-7
v_gene: TRBV9
CDR3nt: TGTGCCAGCAGCCCCCTGGGGGGTTCCGAGCAGTACTTC
CDR3aa: CASSPLGGSEQYF

d_gene: TRBD2
abundance: NA
j_gene: TRBJ2-5
v_gene: TRBV4-2
CDR3nt: TGTGCCAGCAGCCAAGGAAATAGCGGGAGGGCCGTAGAGACCCAGTACTTC
CDR3aa: CASSQGNSGRAVETQYF

d_gene: NA
abundance: NA
j_gene: TRBJ2-1
v_gene: TRBV19
CDR3nt: TGTGCCAGTAGTATCCTCCCAGCGGTTGGAGGGATAAATGAGCAGTTCTTC
CDR3aa: CASSILPAVGGINEQFF

d_gene: NA
abundance: once
j_gene: TRBJ1-3
v_gene: TRBV5-5
CDR3nt: TGTGCCAGCAGCTTGGCCCTACAGAGCTCTGGAAACACCATATATTTT
CDR3aa: CASSLALQSSGNTIYF

d_gene: NA
abundance: NA
j_gene: TRBJ2-7
v_gene: TRBV11-3
CDR3nt: TGTGCCAGCAGCTTAGATGCGGGGTCGAACGAGCAGTACTTC
CDR3aa: CASSLDAGSNEQYF

d_gene: NA
abundance: once
j_gene: TRBJ1-5
v_gene: TRBV28
CDR3nt: TGTGCCAGCACCCGCTGGGGGGGTGGGAATCAGCCCCAGCATTTT
CDR3aa: CASTRWGGGNQPQHF

d_gene: TRBD1
abundance: NA
j_gene: TRBJ1-3
v_gene: TRBV25-1
CDR3nt: TGTGCCAGCAGTGGATACCGGGACAGGGAAACGACACGAAACACCATATATTTT
CDR3aa: CASSGYRDRETTRNTIYF

d_gene: NA
abundance: few
j_gene: TRBJ1-6
v_gene: TRBV7-8
CDR3nt: TGTGCCAGCACCGCTAACTACGAAAGCGGACCCCTCCACTTT
CDR3aa: CASTANYESGPLHF